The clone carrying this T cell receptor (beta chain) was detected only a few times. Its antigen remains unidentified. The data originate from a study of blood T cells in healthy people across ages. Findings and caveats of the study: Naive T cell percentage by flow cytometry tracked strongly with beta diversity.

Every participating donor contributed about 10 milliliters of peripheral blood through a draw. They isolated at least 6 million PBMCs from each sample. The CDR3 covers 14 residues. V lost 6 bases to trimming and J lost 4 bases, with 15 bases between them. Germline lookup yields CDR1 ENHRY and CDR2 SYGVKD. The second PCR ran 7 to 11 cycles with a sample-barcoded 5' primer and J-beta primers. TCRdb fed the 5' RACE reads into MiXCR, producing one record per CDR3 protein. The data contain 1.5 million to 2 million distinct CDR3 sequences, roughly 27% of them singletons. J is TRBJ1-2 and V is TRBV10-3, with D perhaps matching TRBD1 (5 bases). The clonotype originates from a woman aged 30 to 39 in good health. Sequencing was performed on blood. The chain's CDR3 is CAIRAGTAVYGYTF. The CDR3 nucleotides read TGTGCCATCAGAGCCGGGACGGCAGTCTATGGCTACACCTTC.